Shown below are 9 T cell receptor beta chains from a single sample sequenced in a study of identical twins. TCRdb re-called the 5' RACE reads through MiXCR, storing one row per CDR3 protein. The sample contains 1.5 million to 2 million distinct CDR3 sequences, roughly 35% of which appear only once. Specimen: cord blood. The receptor set was obtained from a newborn girl in good health.

The rearrangement joins TRBV12-3 or TRBV12-4 to TRBJ1-6; D is perhaps TRBD1 (5 bases). This CDR3 comprises 12 residues. V was clipped by 6 bases and J by 7 bases, with 7 bases between them. DNA of the CDR3: TGTGCCAGCAGGGACAAAAATTCACCCCTCCACTTT. Translated: CASRDKNSPLHF.

The chain is built from TRBV4-1 and TRBJ1-6, with 12 bases identical to TRBD1. The CDR3 extends over 18 amino acids. V lost 0 bases, J lost 4 bases, and 4 bases stayed unmatched. Germline values: CDR1 MGHRA, CDR2 YSYEKL. CDR3 DNA: TGCGCCAGCAGCCAAGATCGGGACAGGGGGCTTTATAATTCACCCCTCCACTTT. This codes for CASSQDRDRGLYNSPLHF.

The rearrangement uses TRBV6-5 and TRBJ1-1; TRBD1 matches 9 bases. CDR3 size: 13 residues. J lost 7 bases, V lost 6 bases, and 6 bases had no gene match. The V gene's germline CDR1 is MNHEY and CDR2 SVGAGI. CDR3 sequence: CASSPTGGYEAFF. CDR3 bases: TGTGCCAGCAGCCCAACAGGGGGCTATGAAGCTTTCTTT.

This clonotype was picked up a small number of times. The CDR3, as DNA: TGTGCCACCGCAACCGGGACAGGGGGCTATGGTTGGGTTGGGAATGAGCAGTTCTTC. Its protein product is CATATGTGGYGWVGNEQFF. The chain joins TRBV19 to TRBJ2-1; 12 nucleotides line up with TRBD1. J was trimmed by 7 bases and V by 10 bases; bases with no gene match: 23. The length of the CDR3 is 19 residues. The germline gives CDR1 LNHDA, CDR2 SQIVND (reference sequence).

There are many counts of this clonotype. V usage is TRBV7-9 and J usage is TRBJ1-4, with no clear D. Between the trimmed V and J ends, which lost 3 bases and 12 bases, there was a span of 11 bases. The CDR3 consists of 12 residues. CDR1 is SEHNR and CDR2 is FQNEAQ in the germline V gene (reference sequence). This chain's CDR3 is CASSFIDGQLFF. In nucleotides, the CDR3 is TGTGCCAGCAGCTTTATCGACGGACAACTGTTTTTT.

The rearrangement links TRBV12-3 or TRBV12-4 to TRBJ2-2; 9 bases fit TRBD1. V trimming: 5 bases; J trimming: 3 bases; junction bases outside the gene matches: 1. The CDR3 covers 14 residues. The CDR3 sequence: CASSGDRDTGELFF. The DNA of the CDR3 is TGTGCCAGCAGTGGGGACAGGGACACCGGGGAGCTGTTTTTT.

V is TRBV30 and J is TRBJ1-6; D possibly corresponds to TRBD1 (5 bases). Germline V lookup: CDR1 GTSNPN, CDR2 SVGIG (reference sequence). The CDR3 has 15 amino acids. V was cut by 5 bases and J by 7 bases, with 18 bases left in between. This chain's CDR3 is CAWGLRGSLNSPLHF. In DNA form, the CDR3 reads TGTGCCTGGGGCCTAAGGGGCTCCCTAAATTCACCCCTCCACTTT.

This clonotype was detected many times. The V call is TRBV12-5, the J call TRBJ2-1; D unclear. Germline V gene lookup returns CDR1 LGHNT and CDR2 FRNRAP. V lost 6 bases, J lost 3 bases, and 3 bases lay in between. The CDR3 is 11 residues long. CDR3 sequence reads: CASGDYNEQFF. The CDR3 DNA sequence: TGTGCTAGTGGGGACTACAATGAGCAGTTCTTC.

This clonotype appeared once. CDR3: CASATSGGADTQYF. As DNA, the CDR3 is TGTGCCAGCGCAACTAGCGGGGGGGCAGATACGCAGTATTTT. This chain joins TRBV7-9 and TRBJ2-3, with 13 bases fitting TRBD2. V was clipped by 8 bases and J by 4 bases; unmatched bases: 3. From germline, CDR1 is SEHNR and CDR2 FQNEAQ (reference sequence). The CDR3 extends over 14 amino acids.